The next 6 T cell receptor beta chains were all read from a single sample in a study of cytomegalovirus exposure and HLA in healthy donors listed by TCRdb under 2017. The library was built by means of the immunoSEQ multiplex PCR assay. The table comes from immuneACCESS by way of TCRdb, which keeps in-frame sequences with V and J called. Part of the clones is missing from these tables; in studies checked, under half for an unresolved V gene and the rest for unknown reasons. The sample yields more than 250,000 clones; roughly 85% were counted once. The top ten constitute about 0.8% of the sample. Sequenced input: PBMCs. The receptors come from a woman between 18 and 29 years old in good health and CMV-seronegative.

The rearrangement links TRBV19 to TRBJ1-2, with no clear D. This CDR3 spans 15 amino acids. Germline CDR1 is LNHDA and CDR2 is SQIVND (reference sequence). Trimming left V 5 bases short and J 6 bases short, with 19 bases between. In DNA form, the CDR3 reads TGTGCCAGTAGTGATCCCCCCCCGGGGAACCATGGCTACACCTTC. As protein: CASSDPPPGNHGYTF.

On this clone: Germline and junction disagree at one end, which may indicate a read error. The chain recombines TRBV18 with TRBJ2-7; 10 bases are a match to TRBD1. CDR1 is KGHSH and CDR2 is LQKENI in the germline V gene. The CDR3 length is 17 residues. Here the CDR3 reads CASSHGDISGTGVAYFF. The CDR3 DNA reads as TGTGCCAGCTCCCACGGGGACATCTCCGGGACAGGGGTTGCATATTTCTTC.

This clone has a single count. The V call is TRBV7-2, the J call TRBJ1-5; 9 bases are shared with TRBD1. After removal of 1 base from V and 10 bases from J, the junction contained 11 bases not matched to a gene. The CDR3 has 16 amino acids. Germline lookup yields CDR1 SGHTA and CDR2 FQGNSA. The CDR3 coding sequence is TGTGCCAGCAGCTTAGAGGGGACAGGGTACGTCGCTCCCCAGCATTTT. Residues: CASSLEGTGYVAPQHF. Together with reference TRBV7-2 and TRBJ1-5, the CDR3 gives the full variable domain: GAGVSQSPSNKVTEKGKDVELRCDPISGHTALYWYRQSLGQGLEFLIYFQGNSAPDKSGLPSDRFSAERTGGSVSTLTIQRTQQEDSAVYLCASSLEGTGYVAPQHFGDGTRLSIL.

The chain uses TRBV7-3 and TRBJ1-1, with D possibly matching TRBD1 (6 bases). CDR1 is SGHTA, CDR2 FQGTGA, per germline. CDR3 size: 17 residues. Deletions cut 3 bases from V and 7 bases from J, with 24 bases between. CDR3 coding DNA: TGTGCCAGCAGCTTCTCACAGGGAACGATGAGCCGGGGTGAAGCTTTCTTT. Translating it yields CASSFSQGTMSRGEAFF.

The rearrangement links TRBV28 to TRBJ1-2; D is possibly TRBD1 (6 bases). V lost 3 bases and J lost 7, with 15 bases in between. From germline, CDR1 is MDHEN and CDR2 SYDVKM. The CDR3 covers 14 residues. CDR3 coding DNA: TGTGCCAGCAGTTTTGCCGGGGGGCGTTCTGGCTACACCTTC. It encodes CASSFAGGRSGYTF.

The J gene is TRBJ1-5, the V gene TRBV6-1; no reliable D call. The CDR3 runs to 13 residues. Trimming removed 3 bases from V and 4 bases from J, with 7 bases in between. Germline V gene sequence: CDR1 MNHNS, CDR2 SASEGT. The CDR3 here is CASSEYTNQPQHF. CDR3 DNA sequence: TGTGCCAGCAGTGAGTACACGAATCAGCCCCAGCATTTT.